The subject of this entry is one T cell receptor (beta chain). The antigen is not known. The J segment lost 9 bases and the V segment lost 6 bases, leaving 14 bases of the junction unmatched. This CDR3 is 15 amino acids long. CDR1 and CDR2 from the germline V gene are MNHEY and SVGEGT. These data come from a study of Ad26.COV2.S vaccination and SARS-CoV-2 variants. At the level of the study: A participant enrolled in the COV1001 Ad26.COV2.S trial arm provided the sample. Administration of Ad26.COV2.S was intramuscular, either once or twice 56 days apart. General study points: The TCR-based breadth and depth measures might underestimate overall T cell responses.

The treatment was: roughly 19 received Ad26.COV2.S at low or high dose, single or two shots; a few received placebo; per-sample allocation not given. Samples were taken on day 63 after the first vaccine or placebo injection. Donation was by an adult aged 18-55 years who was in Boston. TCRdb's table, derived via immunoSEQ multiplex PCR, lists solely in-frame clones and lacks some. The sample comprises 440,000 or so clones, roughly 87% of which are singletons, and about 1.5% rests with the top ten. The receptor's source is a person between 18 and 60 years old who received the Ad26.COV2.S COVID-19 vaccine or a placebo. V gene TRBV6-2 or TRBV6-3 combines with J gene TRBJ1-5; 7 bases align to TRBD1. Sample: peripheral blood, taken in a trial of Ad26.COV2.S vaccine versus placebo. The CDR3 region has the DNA TGTGCCAGCAGCCCACGGGGACAGCCGGAGAGGCCCCAGCATTTT. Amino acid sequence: CASSPRGQPERPQHF.